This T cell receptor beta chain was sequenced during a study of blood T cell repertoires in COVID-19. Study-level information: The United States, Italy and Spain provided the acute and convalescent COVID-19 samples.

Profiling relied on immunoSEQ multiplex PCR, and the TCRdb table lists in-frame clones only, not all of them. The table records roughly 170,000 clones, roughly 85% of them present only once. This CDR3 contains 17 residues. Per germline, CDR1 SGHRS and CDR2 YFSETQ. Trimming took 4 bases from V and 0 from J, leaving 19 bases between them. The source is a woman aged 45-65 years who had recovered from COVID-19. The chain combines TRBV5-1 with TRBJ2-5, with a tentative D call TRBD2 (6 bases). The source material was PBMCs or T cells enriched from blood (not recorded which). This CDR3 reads CASSESWGGQYQETQYF. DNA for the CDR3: TGCGCCAGCAGCGAATCCTGGGGAGGCCAGTACCAAGAGACCCAGTACTTC. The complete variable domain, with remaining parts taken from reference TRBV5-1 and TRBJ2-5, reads KAGVTQTPRYLIKTRGQQVTLSCSPISGHRSVSWYQQTPGQGLQFLFEYFSETQRNKGNFPGRFSGRQFSNSRSEMNVSTLELGDSALYLCASSESWGGQYQETQYFGPGTRLLVL.